The 3 T cell receptor beta chains in this list originate from one sample, sequenced in a study of PD-1 blockade in classical Hodgkin lymphoma. The data were produced by immunoSEQ multiplex PCR, yet TCRdb's version contains in-frame clones alone and is incomplete. The profile shows about 100,000 clones, more than 85% of them singletons. Exposure to brentuximab vedotin varied, and each patient had relapsed following autologous stem cell transplantation. Sequenced material: peripheral blood mononuclear cells (PBMCs), taken before the second cycle of nivolumab. The receptors derive from a human donor with classical Hodgkin lymphoma.

CDR3 sequence (DNA): TGTGCCAGCAGTGAGGAAGGACTGGGAAATTCACCCCTCCACTTT. Its translation: CASSEEGLGNSPLHF. The V gene is TRBV6-1, the J gene TRBJ1-6; no firm D call. V lost 3 bases and J lost 7, with 13 bases in between. The CDR3 runs to 15 residues. Germline V CDR1 and CDR2: MNHNS, SASEGT.

V is TRBV29-1 and J is TRBJ1-2; D uncertain. CDR1 SQVTM and CDR2 ANQGSEA come from the germline V gene. This CDR3 contains 13 residues. The V end was cut by 2 bases, the J end by 4 bases, with 11 bases between. CDR3 residues: CSVEPAKFYGYTF. CDR3 DNA sequence: TGCAGCGTTGAACCCGCGAAGTTCTATGGCTACACCTTC.

The chain carries TRBV7-2 and TRBJ2-7; D is ambiguous. With 4 bases removed from V and 0 bases from J, the gap between germline ends came to 4 bases. The CDR3 has 12 residues. From germline, CDR1 is SGHTA and CDR2 FQGNSA. CDR3 coding DNA: TGTGCCAGCAGCTATGTCTCCTACGAGCAGTACTTC. Encoded protein: CASSYVSYEQYF.